This TCR beta chain was recovered during a study of naive CD8 T cells in extremely preterm neonates. Study conclusions and caveats: Preterm infants showed shorter CDR3s, fewer N additions and less trimming than older groups. iChao1 richness was lowest in preterm neonates, significantly versus all ages.

Notes on this clone: Its antigen is still unknown.

Measured with immunoSEQ multiplex PCR; TCRdb has only the in-frame clones, and not every one. Among 4,500 to 6,000 clones listed, 97% were seen once. Without labor or membrane rupture, elective cesareans at roughly 35-42 weeks supplied term cord blood. This clonotype was sampled from a newborn in good health. Sequencing was performed on naive CD8+ T cells from cord blood.

This CDR3 is CASSASLGQGGVYTF. The DNA of the CDR3 is TGTGCCAGCAGTGCATCCCTTGGACAGGGGGGAGTCTACACCTTC. The chain combines TRBV27 with TRBJ1-2; 10 bases fit TRBD1. CDR3 size: 15 residues. Germline trimming cut 5 bases from V and 10 bases from J; bases unmatched to any gene: 13. Germline CDR1 and CDR2: MNHEY and SMNVEV (reference sequence).